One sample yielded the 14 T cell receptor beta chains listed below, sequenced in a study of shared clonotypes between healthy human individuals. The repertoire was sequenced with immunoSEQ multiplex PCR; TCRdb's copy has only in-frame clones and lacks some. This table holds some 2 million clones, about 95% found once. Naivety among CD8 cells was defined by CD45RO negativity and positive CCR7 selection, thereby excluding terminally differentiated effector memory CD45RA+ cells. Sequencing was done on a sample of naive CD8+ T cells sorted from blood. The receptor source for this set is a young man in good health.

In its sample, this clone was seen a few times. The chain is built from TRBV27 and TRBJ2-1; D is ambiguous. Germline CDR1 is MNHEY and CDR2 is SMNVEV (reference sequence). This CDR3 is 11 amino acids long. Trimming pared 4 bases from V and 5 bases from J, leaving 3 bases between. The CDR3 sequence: CASSWDNEQFF. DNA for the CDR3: TGTGCCAGCAGTTGGGACAATGAGCAGTTCTTC.

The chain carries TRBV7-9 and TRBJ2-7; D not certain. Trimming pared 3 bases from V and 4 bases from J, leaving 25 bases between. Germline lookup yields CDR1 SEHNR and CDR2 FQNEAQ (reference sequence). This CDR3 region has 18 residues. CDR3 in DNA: TGTGCCAGCAGCTTCGGAGATAGATCCGAAACCTTAATATACGAGCAGTACTTC. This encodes CASSFGDRSETLIYEQYF.

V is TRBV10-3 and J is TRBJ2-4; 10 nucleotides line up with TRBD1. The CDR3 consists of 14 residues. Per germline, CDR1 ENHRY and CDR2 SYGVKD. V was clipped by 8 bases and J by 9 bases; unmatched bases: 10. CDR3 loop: CAIGSGTGDPIQYF. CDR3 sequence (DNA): TGTGCCATCGGCAGTGGGACAGGGGATCCCATTCAGTACTTC.

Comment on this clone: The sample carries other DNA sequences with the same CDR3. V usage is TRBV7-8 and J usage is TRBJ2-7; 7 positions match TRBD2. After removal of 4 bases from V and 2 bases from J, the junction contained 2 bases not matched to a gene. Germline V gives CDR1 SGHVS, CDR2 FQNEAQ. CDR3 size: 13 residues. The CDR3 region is CASSSGLAYEQYF. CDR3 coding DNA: TGTGCCAGCAGCTCTGGACTAGCCTACGAGCAGTACTTC.

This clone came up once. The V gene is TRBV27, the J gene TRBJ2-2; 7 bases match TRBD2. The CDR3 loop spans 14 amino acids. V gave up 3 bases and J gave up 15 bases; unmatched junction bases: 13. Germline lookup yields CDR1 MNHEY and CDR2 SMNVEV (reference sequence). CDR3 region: CASSLNAGEPMVFF. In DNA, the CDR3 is TGTGCCAGCAGTTTGAATGCGGGAGAGCCGATGGTGTTTTTT.

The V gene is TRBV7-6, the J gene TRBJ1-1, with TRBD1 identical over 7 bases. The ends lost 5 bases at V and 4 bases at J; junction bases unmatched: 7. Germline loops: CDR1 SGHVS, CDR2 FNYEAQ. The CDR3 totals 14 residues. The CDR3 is CASSDSTGLTEAFF. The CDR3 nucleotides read TGTGCCAGCAGCGATTCGACAGGGCTCACTGAAGCTTTCTTT.

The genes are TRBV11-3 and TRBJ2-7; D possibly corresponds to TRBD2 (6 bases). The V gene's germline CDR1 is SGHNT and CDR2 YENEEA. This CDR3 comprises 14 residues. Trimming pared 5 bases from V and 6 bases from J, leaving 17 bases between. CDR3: CASSPTRRMCEQYF. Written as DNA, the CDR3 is TGTGCCAGCAGCCCGACTAGAAGGATGTGCGAGCAGTACTTC. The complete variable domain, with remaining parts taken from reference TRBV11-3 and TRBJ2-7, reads EAGVVQSPRYKIIEKKQPVAFWCNPISGHNTLYWYLQNLGQGPELLIRYENEEAVDDSQLPKDRFSAERLKGVDSTLKIQPAELGDSAVYLCASSPTRRMCEQYFGPGTRLTVT.

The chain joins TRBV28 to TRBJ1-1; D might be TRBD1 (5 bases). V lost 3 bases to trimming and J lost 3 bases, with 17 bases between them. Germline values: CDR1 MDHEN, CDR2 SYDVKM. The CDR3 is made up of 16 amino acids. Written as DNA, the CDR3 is TGTGCCAGCAGTTTTTCATTCCTTGGGGGTGACACTGAAGCTTTCTTT. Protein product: CASSFSFLGGDTEAFF.

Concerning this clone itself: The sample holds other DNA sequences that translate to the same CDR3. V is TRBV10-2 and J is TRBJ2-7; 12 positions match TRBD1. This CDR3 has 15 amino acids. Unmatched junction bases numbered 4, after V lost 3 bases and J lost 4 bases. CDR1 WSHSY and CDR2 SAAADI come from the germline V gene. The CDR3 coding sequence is TGCGCCAGCAGTGATCCGGGACAGGGGGCATACGAGCAGTACTTC. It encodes CASSDPGQGAYEQYF.

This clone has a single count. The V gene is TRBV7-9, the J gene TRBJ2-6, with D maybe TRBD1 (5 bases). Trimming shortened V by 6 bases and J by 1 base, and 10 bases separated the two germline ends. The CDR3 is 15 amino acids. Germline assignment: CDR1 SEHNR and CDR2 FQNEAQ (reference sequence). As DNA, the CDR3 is TGTGCCAGCAGTGCCGACAGATCTGGGGCCAACGTCCTGACTTTC. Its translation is CASSADRSGANVLTF.

In DNA, the CDR3 is TGTGCCAGCAGAAGACTCCCACCCCCACCCTACGAGCAGTACTTC. It specifies CASRRLPPPPYEQYF. The chain is built from TRBV6-5 and TRBJ2-7; D not certain. V dropped 6 bases and J dropped 2 bases, with 17 bases sitting between them. The CDR3 sequence is 15 residues long. Germline CDR1 reads MNHEY; CDR2 reads SVGAGI.

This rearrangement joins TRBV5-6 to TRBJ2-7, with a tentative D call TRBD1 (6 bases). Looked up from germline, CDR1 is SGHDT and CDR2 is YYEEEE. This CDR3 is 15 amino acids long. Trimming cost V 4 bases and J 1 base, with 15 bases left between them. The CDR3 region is CASSLGWTESYEQYF. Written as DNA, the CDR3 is TGTGCCAGCAGCCTAGGCTGGACAGAGTCCTACGAGCAGTACTTC. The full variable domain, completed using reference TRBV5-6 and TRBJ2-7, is DAGVTQSPTHLIKTRGQQVTLRCSPKSGHDTVSWYQQALGQGPQFIFQYYEEEERQRGNFPDRFSGHQFPNYSSELNVNALLLGDSALYLCASSLGWTESYEQYFGPGTRLTVT.

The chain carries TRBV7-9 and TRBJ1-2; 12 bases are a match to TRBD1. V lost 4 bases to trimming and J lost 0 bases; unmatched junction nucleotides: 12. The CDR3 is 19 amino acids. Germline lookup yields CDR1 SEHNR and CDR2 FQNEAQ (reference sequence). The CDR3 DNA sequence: TGTGCCAGCAGCTCGAACTGGGACAGGGGGCCGGGAGCTAACTATGGCTACACCTTC. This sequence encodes CASSSNWDRGPGANYGYTF. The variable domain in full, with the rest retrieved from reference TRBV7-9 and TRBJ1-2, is DTGVSQNPRHKITKRGQNVTFRCDPISEHNRLYWYRQTLGQGPEFLTYFQNEAQLEKSRLLSDRFSAERPKGSFSTLEIQRTEQGDSAMYLCASSSNWDRGPGANYGYTFGSGTRLTVV.

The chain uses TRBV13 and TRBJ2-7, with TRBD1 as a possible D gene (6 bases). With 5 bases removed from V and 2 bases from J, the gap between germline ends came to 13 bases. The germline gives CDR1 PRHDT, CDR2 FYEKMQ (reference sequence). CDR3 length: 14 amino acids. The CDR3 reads CASSLQGTTYEQYF. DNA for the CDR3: TGTGCCAGCAGCCTCCAAGGGACAACCTACGAGCAGTACTTC.